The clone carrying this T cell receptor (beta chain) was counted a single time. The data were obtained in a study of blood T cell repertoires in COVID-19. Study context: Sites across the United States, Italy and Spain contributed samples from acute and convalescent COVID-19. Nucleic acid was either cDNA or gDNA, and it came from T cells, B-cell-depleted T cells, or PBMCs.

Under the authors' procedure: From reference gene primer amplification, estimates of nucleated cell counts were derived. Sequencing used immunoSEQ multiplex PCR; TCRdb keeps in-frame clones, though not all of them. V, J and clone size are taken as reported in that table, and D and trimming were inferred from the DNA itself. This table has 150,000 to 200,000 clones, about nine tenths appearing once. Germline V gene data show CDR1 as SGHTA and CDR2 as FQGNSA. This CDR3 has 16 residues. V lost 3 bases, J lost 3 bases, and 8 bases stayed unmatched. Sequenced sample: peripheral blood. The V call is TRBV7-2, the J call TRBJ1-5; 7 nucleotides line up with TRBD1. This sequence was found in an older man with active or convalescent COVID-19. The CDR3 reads CASSFAIDRDNQPQHF. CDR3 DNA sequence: TGTGCCAGCAGCTTTGCGATTGACAGGGACAATCAGCCCCAGCATTTT.